These 20 T cell receptor beta chains were sequenced from one sample in a study of blood T cell repertoires in COVID-19. Here immunoSEQ multiplex PCR was the method, and the copy in TCRdb shows in-frame clones only, minus some. The repertoire consists of roughly 230,000 clones, with 80% to 85% occurring once and the leading ten covering about 3.4%. Sequencing used PBMCs or T cells enriched from blood (not recorded which). The source is a man over 45 who had recovered from COVID-19.

This clone was detected only once. Other DNA sequences in this sample translate to the same CDR3. J is TRBJ1-1 and V is TRBV11-3, with 9 bases that match TRBD1. This CDR3 region has 13 residues. With V trimmed by 5 bases and J by 4 bases, 2 bases remained unmatched. The V gene's germline CDR1 is SGHNT and CDR2 YENEEA. The CDR3 region has the DNA TGTGCCAGCAGCGCGACAGGGGGCACTGAAGCTTTCTTT. Amino acid sequence: CASSATGGTEAFF.

This clone was picked up one time. The CDR3 sequence is CASRGQGTQYF. The DNA of the CDR3 is TGTGCCAGCCGGGGACAGGGTACGCAGTATTTT. The genes are TRBV25-1 and TRBJ2-3; 9 bases are shared with TRBD1. CDR1 and CDR2 from the germline V gene are MGHDK and SYGVNS. The CDR3 covers 11 residues. V lost 8 bases and J lost 8; bases outside the gene matches: 2. Using reference TRBV25-1 and TRBJ2-3 for the parts outside the CDR3, the full variable domain is EADIYQTPRYLVIGTGKKITLECSQTMGHDKMYWYQQDPGMELHLIHYSYGVNSTEKGDLSSESTVSRIRTEHFPLTLESARPSHTSQYLCASRGQGTQYFGPGTRLTVL.

J is TRBJ1-4 and V is TRBV6-5; D call uncertain. V lost 0 bases, J lost 10 bases, and 18 bases lay in between. Germline V gene data show CDR1 as MNHEY and CDR2 as SVGAGI. The CDR3 is made up of 16 amino acids. The DNA of the CDR3 is TGTGCCAGCAGTTACTCGATAAGTGTTGATCGGAGAAAACTGTTTTTT. Protein sequence: CASSYSISVDRRKLFF.

The rearrangement uses TRBV5-1 and TRBJ2-6, with TRBD1 identical over 10 bases. The V gene's germline CDR1 is SGHRS and CDR2 YFSETQ. With V trimmed by 2 bases and J by 2 bases, 4 bases remained unmatched. The CDR3 has 17 residues. Here the CDR3 reads CASSFRQGAPGANVLTF. In DNA, the CDR3 is TGCGCCAGCAGCTTCAGACAGGGGGCGCCTGGGGCCAACGTCCTGACTTTC.

The chain recombines TRBV5-1 with TRBJ2-7; 9 bases agree with TRBD2. The CDR3 contains 16 residues. V was clipped by 0 bases and J by 6 bases; unmatched bases: 10. Per the germline V gene, CDR1 is SGHRS and CDR2 is YFSETQ. CDR3 bases: TGCGCCAGCAGCTTGGGAGGCGGCGGGAGGGCAGCCGAGCAGTACTTC. It yields the protein CASSLGGGGRAAEQYF.

The rearrangement joins TRBV18 to TRBJ2-1; TRBD2 is a possible D gene (6 bases). There are 14 residues in the CDR3. V was shortened by 0 bases and J by 9 bases, with 12 bases between the two germline ends. The germline V gene encodes CDR1 KGHSH and CDR2 LQKENI. CDR3 nucleotide sequence: TGTGCCAGCTCACCACCAGGAGGGTCCGGTGAGCAGTTCTTC. Translation gives CASSPPGGSGEQFF.

This rearrangement joins TRBV5-5 to TRBJ2-7, with TRBD1 identical over 9 bases. This CDR3 has 14 amino acids. Unmatched junction bases numbered 8, after V lost 4 bases and J lost 6 bases. Germline values: CDR1 SGHKS, CDR2 YYEKEE (reference sequence). CDR3 amino acids: CASSRQGEGLEQYF. CDR3 DNA: TGTGCCAGCAGCAGACAGGGGGAGGGTCTCGAGCAGTACTTC.

The chain links TRBV3-1 (or the pseudogene TRBV3-2) to TRBJ2-3, with 11 bases aligning to TRBD2. Germline-derived CDR1 and CDR2 are LGHDT and YNNKEL (reference sequence). The CDR3 runs 16 residues. V trimming: 4 bases; J trimming: 3 bases; junction bases outside the gene matches: 6. The CDR3 here is CASSPLLAGETDTQYF. The CDR3 DNA is TGTGCCAGCAGCCCGCTACTAGCGGGAGAGACAGATACGCAGTATTTT.

The chain uses TRBV5-1 and TRBJ2-3; 11 positions match TRBD2. Per the germline V gene, CDR1 is SGHRS and CDR2 is YFSETQ. V was clipped by 4 bases and J by 7 bases; unmatched bases: 8. This CDR3 comprises 15 residues. The DNA for the CDR3 is TGCGCCAGCAGCCCCTCTAGCGGGGGGTTGAATACGCAGTATTTT. Its translation: CASSPSSGGLNTQYF.

This chain joins TRBV7-9 and TRBJ2-5, with D uncertain. The V gene lost 5 bases and the J gene lost 4 bases, with 2 bases spanning the gap. Germline CDR1 is SEHNR and CDR2 is FQNEAQ (reference sequence). The CDR3 contains 10 residues. The CDR3 bases are TGTGCCAGCAGCCGAGAGACCCAGTACTTC. Protein sequence: CASSRETQYF.

The gene calls are TRBV5-1 and TRBJ2-1; TRBD2 matches 11 bases. Germline CDR1 and CDR2: SGHRS and YFSETQ. Trimming cost V 6 bases and J 7 bases; bases outside gene matches: 12. The CDR3 spans 16 residues. The CDR3 loop is CASKQTSGTGGNEQFF. CDR3 bases: TGCGCCAGCAAGCAGACTAGCGGGACCGGGGGGAATGAGCAGTTCTTC.

The rearrangement joins TRBV9 to TRBJ1-5; TRBD1 aligns across 10 bases. CDR1 SGDLS and CDR2 YYNGEE come from the germline V gene. The CDR3 totals 15 residues. Germline trimming cut 4 bases from V and 5 bases from J; bases unmatched to any gene: 6. The CDR3 region has the DNA TGTGCCAGCAGCCCCAGAGGGACAGGGGATCAGCCCCAGCATTTT. Its protein product is CASSPRGTGDQPQHF.

The chain joins TRBV6-5 to TRBJ1-3, with D maybe TRBD1 (5 bases). Trimming removed 4 bases from V and 2 bases from J, with 6 bases in between. Germline CDR1 reads MNHEY; CDR2 reads SVGAGI. The CDR3 is made up of 13 amino acids. In DNA form, the CDR3 reads TGTGCCAGCAGTTTCAGGGCTGGAAACACCATATATTTT. Translation: CASSFRAGNTIYF.

The rearrangement joins TRBV6-4 to TRBJ2-1, with 10 bases identical to TRBD2. The CDR3 totals 17 residues. The germline gives CDR1 MRHNA, CDR2 SNTAGT. Trimming removed 0 bases from V and 4 bases from J; junction bases left unmatched: 6. The CDR3 is CASSDSPLAGRYNEQFF. CDR3 nucleotide sequence: TGTGCCAGCAGTGACTCCCCACTAGCGGGGAGATACAATGAGCAGTTCTTC.

The rearrangement uses TRBV7-9 and TRBJ1-2, with TRBD1 identical over 9 bases. The germline V gene has CDR1 SEHNR and CDR2 FQNEAQ (reference sequence). V lost 5 bases and J lost 3; bases outside the gene matches: 7. This CDR3 spans 15 amino acids. CDR3: CASSREQGAHYGYTF. CDR3 coding DNA: TGTGCCAGCAGCCGAGAACAGGGGGCTCACTATGGCTACACCTTC. The variable domain in full, completed from reference TRBV7-9 and TRBJ1-2, reads DTGVSQNPRHKITKRGQNVTFRCDPISEHNRLYWYRQTLGQGPEFLTYFQNEAQLEKSRLLSDRFSAERPKGSFSTLEIQRTEQGDSAMYLCASSREQGAHYGYTFGSGTRLTVV.

CDR3 sequence (DNA): TGTGCCACCAGTCGCAGTAACTATGGCTACACCTTC. Translation gives CATSRSNYGYTF. The rearrangement joins TRBV24-1 to TRBJ1-2; D unresolved. The V gene's germline CDR1 is KGHDR and CDR2 SFDVKD. V was pared by 6 bases and J by 1 base, with 5 bases between. The CDR3 length is 12 residues.

The genes are TRBV6-2 or TRBV6-3 and TRBJ1-1, with TRBD1 identical over 8 bases. The ends lost 2 bases at V and 4 bases at J; junction bases unmatched: 9. The CDR3 consists of 16 residues. Germline V lookup: CDR1 MNHEY, CDR2 SVGEGT. CDR3 protein: CASSYTLGQVGTEAFF. The CDR3 nucleotides read TGTGCCAGCAGTTACACATTGGGACAGGTTGGCACTGAAGCTTTCTTT.

This rearrangement joins TRBV12-3 or TRBV12-4 to TRBJ2-3; 7 bases line up with TRBD1. The trim removed 7 bases at V and 4 bases at J, leaving 2 bases unmatched. The CDR3 is 12 amino acids. Here the CDR3 reads CASKTGADTQYF. In nucleotides, the CDR3 is TGTGCCAGCAAAACAGGGGCAGATACGCAGTATTTT.

CDR3: CASSFRDIPNYGYTF. The CDR3 DNA reads as TGTGCCAGCAGCTTCCGGGACATACCTAACTATGGCTACACCTTC. This chain joins TRBV28 and TRBJ1-2, with D possibly matching TRBD1 (6 bases). The V gene's germline CDR1 is MDHEN and CDR2 SYDVKM. V gave up 6 bases and J gave up 0 bases, with 14 bases separating them. The CDR3 runs 15 residues.

The chain combines TRBV5-6 with TRBJ2-2; the match to TRBD2 covers 9 bases. V shed 1 base and J 2 bases; nucleotides not matched to a gene: 9. The CDR3 runs to 18 residues. Germline V gives CDR1 SGHDT, CDR2 YYEEEE. The CDR3 loop reads CASSLPPPSGINTGELFF. The CDR3 region has the DNA TGTGCCAGCAGCTTGCCCCCCCCTAGCGGGATTAACACCGGGGAGCTGTTTTTT. Full variable domain (remainder filled in from reference TRBV5-6 and TRBJ2-2): DAGVTQSPTHLIKTRGQQVTLRCSPKSGHDTVSWYQQALGQGPQFIFQYYEEEERQRGNFPDRFSGHQFPNYSSELNVNALLLGDSALYLCASSLPPPSGINTGELFFGEGSRLTVL.